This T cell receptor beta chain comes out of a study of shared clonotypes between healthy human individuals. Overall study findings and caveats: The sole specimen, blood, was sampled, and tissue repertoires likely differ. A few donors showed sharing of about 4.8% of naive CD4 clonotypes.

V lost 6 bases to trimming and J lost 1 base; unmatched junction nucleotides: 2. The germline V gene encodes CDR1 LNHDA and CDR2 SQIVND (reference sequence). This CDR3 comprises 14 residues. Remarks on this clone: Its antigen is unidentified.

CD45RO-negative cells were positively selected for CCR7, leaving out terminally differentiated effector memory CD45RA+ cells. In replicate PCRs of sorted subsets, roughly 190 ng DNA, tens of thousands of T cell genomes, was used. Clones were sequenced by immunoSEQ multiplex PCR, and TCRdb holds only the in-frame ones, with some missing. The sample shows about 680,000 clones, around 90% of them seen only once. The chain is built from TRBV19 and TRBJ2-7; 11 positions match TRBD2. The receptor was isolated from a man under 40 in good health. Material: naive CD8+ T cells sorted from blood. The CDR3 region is CASRGLAESYEQYF. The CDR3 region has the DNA TGTGCCAGTAGGGGACTAGCGGAATCCTACGAGCAGTACTTC.